The clone carrying this TCR beta chain has a single count. This sample is drawn from a study of blood T cell repertoires in COVID-19. Germline values: CDR1 SGHKS, CDR2 YYEKEE (reference sequence). The CDR3 consists of 14 residues. V lost 4 bases and J 2 bases, leaving 12 bases between the germline ends. Assay used: immunoSEQ multiplex PCR; TCRdb lists only in-frame clones, some missing. Of approximately 170,000 clones listed, about 88% are singletons. Sequenced sample: peripheral blood. This TCR derives from an elderly woman with acute or convalescent COVID-19. V gene TRBV5-5 combines with J gene TRBJ1-2, with D unresolved. The CDR3 bases are TGTGCCAGCAGCCCTTACGGGGAAAACTATGGCTACACCTTC. It yields the protein CASSPYGENYGYTF.